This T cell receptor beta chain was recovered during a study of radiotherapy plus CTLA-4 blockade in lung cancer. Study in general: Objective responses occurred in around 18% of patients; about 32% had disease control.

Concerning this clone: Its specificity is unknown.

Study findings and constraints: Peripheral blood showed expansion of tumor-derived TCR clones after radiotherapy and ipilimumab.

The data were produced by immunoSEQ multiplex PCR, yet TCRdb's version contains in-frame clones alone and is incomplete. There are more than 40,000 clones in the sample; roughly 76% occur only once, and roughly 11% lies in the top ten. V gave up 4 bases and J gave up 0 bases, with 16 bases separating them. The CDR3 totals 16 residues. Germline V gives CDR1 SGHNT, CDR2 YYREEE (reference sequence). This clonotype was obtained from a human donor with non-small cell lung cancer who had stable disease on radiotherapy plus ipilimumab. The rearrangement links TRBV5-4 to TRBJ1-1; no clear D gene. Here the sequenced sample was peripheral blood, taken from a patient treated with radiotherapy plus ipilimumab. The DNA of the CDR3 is TGTGCCAGCAGCCCGGACCCCATCGGCTTGAACACTGAAGCTTTCTTT. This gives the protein CASSPDPIGLNTEAFF.